The 12 T cell receptor beta chains given below trace back to one sample, sequenced in a study of blood T cell repertoires in COVID-19. This table comes from immunoSEQ multiplex PCR, and its TCRdb copy is limited to in-frame clones, with some not included. The data contain around 75,000 clones, approximately 80% of them singletons. Sequenced: peripheral blood. The receptors here all came from a man in his forties or fifties with COVID-19, enrolled during active disease.

This chain's CDR3 is CASSSVGSNSPLHF. In nucleotides, the CDR3 is TGTGCCAGCAGTTCGGTCGGTAGTAATTCACCCCTCCACTTT. This chain connects TRBV6-5 to TRBJ1-6; D gene ambiguous. The germline CDR1 and CDR2 sequences are MNHEY and SVGAGI. There are 14 residues in the CDR3. Trimming removed 4 bases from V and 6 bases from J, with 10 bases in between.

The chain recombines TRBV5-4 with TRBJ1-1; unclear D gene. V lost 4 bases and J 2 bases, leaving 12 bases between the germline ends. This CDR3 has 14 amino acids. CDR1 is SGHNT, CDR2 YYREEE, per germline (reference sequence). CDR3: CASSVGVGNTEAFF. CDR3 bases: TGTGCCAGCAGCGTAGGTGTGGGCAACACTGAAGCTTTCTTT.

This clone was recorded many times. The chain recombines TRBV23-1 with TRBJ1-4; D not certain. TRBV23-1 is marked as an open reading frame, function uncertain. V lost 2 bases to trimming and J lost 4 bases, with 5 bases between them. The CDR3 has 13 amino acids. CDR3 nucleotides: TGCGCCAGCAGTCAACCCAGTAATGAAAAACTGTTTTTT. This sequence encodes CASSQPSNEKLFF.

The gene calls are TRBV5-4 and TRBJ2-7; D perhaps matches TRBD2 (5 bases). The CDR3 contains 14 residues. Germline V CDR1 and CDR2: SGHNT, YYREEE (reference sequence). V lost 9 bases and J 1 base, leaving 17 bases between the germline ends. CDR3 region: CATTPGLLSYEQYF. CDR3 DNA: TGTGCCACCACGCCTGGACTTCTGTCCTACGAGCAGTACTTC.

The chain employs TRBV30 and TRBJ2-7; 7 nucleotides match TRBD1. The CDR3 consists of 15 residues. V shed 0 bases, J shed 3 bases, and the junction held 8 bases outside the gene matches. Germline V lookup: CDR1 GTSNPN, CDR2 SVGIG (reference sequence). The CDR3 nucleotides are TGTGCCTGGAGTGTAGGGGCACAGGGGCTCTACGAGCAGTACTTC. Its protein is CAWSVGAQGLYEQYF.

The V gene is TRBV19, the J gene TRBJ1-5, with 7 bases aligning to TRBD1. CDR1 LNHDA and CDR2 SQIVND come from the germline V gene (reference sequence). CDR3 length: 16 amino acids. V shed 5 bases, J shed 3 bases, and the junction held 10 bases outside the gene matches. The CDR3 sequence: CASSVYGTADNQPQHF. The CDR3 DNA reads as TGTGCCAGTAGTGTGTACGGGACAGCGGACAATCAGCCCCAGCATTTT.

The chain uses TRBV5-4 and TRBJ1-1; TRBD1 matches 7 bases. J gave up 2 bases and V 8 bases, and 6 bases lay outside the gene matches. The germline CDR1 and CDR2 sequences are SGHNT and YYREEE (reference sequence). This CDR3 comprises 13 residues. CDR3 region: CASAGTVNTEAFF. In DNA, the CDR3 is TGTGCCAGTGCCGGGACAGTAAACACTGAAGCTTTCTTT.

The chain recombines TRBV4-2 with TRBJ2-2; perhaps TRBD2 as D (5 bases). The V gene lost 4 bases and the J gene lost 6 bases, with 12 bases spanning the gap. Per the germline V gene, CDR1 is LGHNA and CDR2 is YNFKEQ. The length of the CDR3 is 14 residues. Here the CDR3 DNA reads TGTGCCAGCAGCCCCCTAGGCGGGTCCGGGGAGCTGTTTTTT. This gives the protein CASSPLGGSGELFF.

The chain is built from TRBV16 and TRBJ2-6; D is unresolved. Per germline, CDR1 KGHSY and CDR2 FQNENV. The CDR3 loop spans 15 amino acids. V was shortened by 1 base and J by 4 bases, with 8 bases between the two germline ends. CDR3 in amino acids: CASSQWAPGANVLTF. The CDR3 nucleotides read TGTGCCAGCAGCCAATGGGCCCCAGGGGCCAACGTCCTGACTTTC. The entire variable domain, with the rest obtained from reference TRBV16 and TRBJ2-6, is as follows: GEEVAQTPKHLVRGEGQKAKLYCAPIKGHSYVFWYQQVLKNEFKFLISFQNENVFDETGMPKERFSAKCLPNSPCSLEIQATKLEDSAVYFCASSQWAPGANVLTFGAGSRLTVL.

The J gene is TRBJ2-7, the V gene TRBV4-2, with TRBD1 identical over 11 bases. V was pared by 6 bases and J by 4 bases, with 11 bases of the junction left unmatched. The CDR3 length is 16 residues. Germline V gene lookup returns CDR1 LGHNA and CDR2 YNFKEQ. CDR3: CASRATGGTGGYEQYF. The DNA of the CDR3 is TGTGCCAGCAGGGCAACAGGGGGGACAGGGGGATACGAGCAGTACTTC.

This clone showed up just a few times. The chain couples TRBV21-1 to TRBJ1-2. TRBV21-1 is termed a pseudogene. The CDR3 loop spans 15 amino acids. DNA for the CDR3: TGTGCCAGCAGCAAAGTACGGGGGACGGCTTCTGGCTACACCTTC. Amino acid sequence: CASSKVRGTASGYTF.

The chain recombines TRBV6-5 with TRBJ1-4, with TRBD1 matching 10 bases. V lost 3 bases and J lost 7; bases outside the gene matches: 8. Germline-derived CDR1 and CDR2 are MNHEY and SVGAGI. The CDR3 runs 16 residues. CDR3: CASSYKGGQGGEKLFF. The DNA for the CDR3 is TGTGCCAGCAGTTATAAGGGCGGACAGGGGGGTGAAAAACTGTTTTTT.